This entry features one TCR beta chain sequence. Its antigen is not known. This CDR3 has 13 residues. The V gene lost 4 bases and the J gene lost 4 bases, with 12 bases spanning the gap. The germline V gene has CDR1 SGHRS and CDR2 YFSETQ. cDNA synthesis used the whole RNA isolate, giving expressed TCRB sequences. Only in-frame clones appear in the TCRdb table, and some are missing; sequencing was by immunoSEQ multiplex PCR. The table has 95,000 to 110,000 clones, approximately 30% seen once. The source of the sample is a study of beta chain features in type 1 diabetes. Study observations and caveats: The study left unresolved whether HLA type influences TCRB rearrangement. TCRB CDR3 length was moderately but significantly reduced in all four CD4+ subsets of Type 1 diabetes patients.

A sort by CD45RO/CCR7/CD25/CD127/CD95/CD27 yielded CD4+ naive, central memory, regulatory and stem cell-like memory cells. Sequenced: central memory CD4+ T cells from blood. The chain combines TRBV5-1 with TRBJ2-7, with a tentative D call TRBD2 (5 bases). This TCR was recovered from a woman younger than 30 with type 1 diabetes. CDR3 coding DNA: TGCGCCAGCAGCAAGGAGAGGGCATACGAGCAGTACTTC. This codes for CASSKERAYEQYF.